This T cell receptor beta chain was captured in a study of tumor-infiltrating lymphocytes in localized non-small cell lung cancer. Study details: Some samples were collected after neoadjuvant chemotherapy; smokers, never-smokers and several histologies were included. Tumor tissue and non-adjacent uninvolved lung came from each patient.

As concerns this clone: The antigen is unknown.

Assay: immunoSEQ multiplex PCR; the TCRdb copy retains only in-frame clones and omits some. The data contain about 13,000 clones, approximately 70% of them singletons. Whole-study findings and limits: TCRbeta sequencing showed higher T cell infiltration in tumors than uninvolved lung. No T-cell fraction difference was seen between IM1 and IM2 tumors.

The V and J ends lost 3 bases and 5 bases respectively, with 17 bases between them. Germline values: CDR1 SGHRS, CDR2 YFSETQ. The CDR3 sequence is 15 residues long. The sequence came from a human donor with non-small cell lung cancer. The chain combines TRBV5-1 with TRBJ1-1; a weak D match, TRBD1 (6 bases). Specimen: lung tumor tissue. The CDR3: CASSSTQGGGTEAFF. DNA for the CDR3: TGCGCCAGCAGCTCCACACAGGGAGGAGGAACTGAAGCTTTCTTT.